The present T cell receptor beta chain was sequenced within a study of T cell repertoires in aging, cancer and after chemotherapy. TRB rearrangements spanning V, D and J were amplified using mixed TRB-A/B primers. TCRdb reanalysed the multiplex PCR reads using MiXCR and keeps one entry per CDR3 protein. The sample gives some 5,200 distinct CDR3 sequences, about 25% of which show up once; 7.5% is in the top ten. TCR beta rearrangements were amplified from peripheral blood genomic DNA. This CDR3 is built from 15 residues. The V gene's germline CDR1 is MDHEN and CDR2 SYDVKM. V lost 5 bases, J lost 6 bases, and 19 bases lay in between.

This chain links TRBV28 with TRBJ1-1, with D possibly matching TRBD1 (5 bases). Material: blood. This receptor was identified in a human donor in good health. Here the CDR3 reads CASSHRTLPDPEAFF. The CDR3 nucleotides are TGTGCCAGCAGTCACCGGACACTTCCCGACCCTGAAGCTTTCTTT.